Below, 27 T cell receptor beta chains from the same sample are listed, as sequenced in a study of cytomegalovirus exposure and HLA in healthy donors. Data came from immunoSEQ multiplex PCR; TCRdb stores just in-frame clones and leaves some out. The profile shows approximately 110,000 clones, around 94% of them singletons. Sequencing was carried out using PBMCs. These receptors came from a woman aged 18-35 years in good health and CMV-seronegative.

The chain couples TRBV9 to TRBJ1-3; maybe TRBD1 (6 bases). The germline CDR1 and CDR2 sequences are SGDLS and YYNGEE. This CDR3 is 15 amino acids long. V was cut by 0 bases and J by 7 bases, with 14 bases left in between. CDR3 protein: CASSVGDNGPNTIYF. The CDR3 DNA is TGTGCCAGCAGCGTAGGGGACAACGGACCGAACACCATATATTTT.

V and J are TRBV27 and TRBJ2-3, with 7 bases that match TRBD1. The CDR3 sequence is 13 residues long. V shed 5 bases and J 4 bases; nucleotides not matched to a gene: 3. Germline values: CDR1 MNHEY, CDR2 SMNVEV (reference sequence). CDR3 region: CASSRQGADTQYF. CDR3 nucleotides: TGTGCCAGCAGTCGACAGGGTGCAGATACGCAGTATTTT.

This CDR3 reads CASSIGLAGVRETQYF. Written as DNA, the CDR3 is TGCGCCAGCAGCATAGGACTAGCGGGAGTACGGGAGACCCAGTACTTC. The V and J genes are TRBV5-1 and TRBJ2-5; 13 bases fit TRBD2. Per the germline V gene, CDR1 is SGHRS and CDR2 is YFSETQ. With V trimmed by 4 bases and J by 5 bases, 8 bases remained unmatched. The CDR3 is 16 residues long.

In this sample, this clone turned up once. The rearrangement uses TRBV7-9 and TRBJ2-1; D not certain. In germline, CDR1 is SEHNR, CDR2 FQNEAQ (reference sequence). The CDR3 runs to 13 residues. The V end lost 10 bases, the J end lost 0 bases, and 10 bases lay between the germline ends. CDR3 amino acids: CATEQISYNEQFF. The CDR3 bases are TGTGCCACCGAACAGATCTCCTACAATGAGCAGTTCTTC.

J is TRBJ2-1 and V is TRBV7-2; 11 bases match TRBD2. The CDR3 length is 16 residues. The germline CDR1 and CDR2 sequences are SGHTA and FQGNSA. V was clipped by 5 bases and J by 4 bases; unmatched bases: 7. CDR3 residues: CASSAYLAGGYNEQFF. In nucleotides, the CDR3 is TGTGCCAGCAGCGCATATCTAGCGGGAGGTTACAATGAGCAGTTCTTC. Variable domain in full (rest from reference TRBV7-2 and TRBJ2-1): GAGVSQSPSNKVTEKGKDVELRCDPISGHTALYWYRQSLGQGLEFLIYFQGNSAPDKSGLPSDRFSAERTGGSVSTLTIQRTQQEDSAVYLCASSAYLAGGYNEQFFGPGTRLTVL.

CDR3 in DNA: TGTGCCAGCAGCCCTGGGACAGGCCTCTTCTATGGCTACACCTTC. Encoded protein: CASSPGTGLFYGYTF. The chain recombines TRBV7-2 with TRBJ1-2, with 8 bases identical to TRBD1. Per the germline V gene, CDR1 is SGHTA and CDR2 is FQGNSA. The CDR3 runs 15 residues. The V and J ends lost 5 bases and 4 bases, in that order; junction bases with no gene match: 9.

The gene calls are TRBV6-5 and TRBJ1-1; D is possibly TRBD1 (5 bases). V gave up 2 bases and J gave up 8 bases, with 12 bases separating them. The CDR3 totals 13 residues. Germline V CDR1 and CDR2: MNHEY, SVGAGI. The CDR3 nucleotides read TGTGCCAGCAGTTACACAGGACGGGTAGAAGCTTTCTTT. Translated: CASSYTGRVEAFF.

CDR3 DNA: TGTGCCAGCAGCTTGAGTGGTTCGGTCAGGGAAGCTTTCTTT. Translation gives CASSLSGSVREAFF. V gene TRBV7-3 combines with J gene TRBJ1-1, with D unresolved. Germline V lookup: CDR1 SGHTA, CDR2 FQGTGA. This CDR3 is built from 14 residues. Trimming cost V 3 bases and J 8 bases, with 16 bases left between them.

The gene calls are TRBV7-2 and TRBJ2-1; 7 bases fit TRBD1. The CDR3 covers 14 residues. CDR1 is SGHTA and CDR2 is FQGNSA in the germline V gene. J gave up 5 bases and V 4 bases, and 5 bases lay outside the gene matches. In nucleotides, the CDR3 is TGTGCCAGCAGCTCGGGACAGCGAAACAATGAGCAGTTCTTC. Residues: CASSSGQRNNEQFF.

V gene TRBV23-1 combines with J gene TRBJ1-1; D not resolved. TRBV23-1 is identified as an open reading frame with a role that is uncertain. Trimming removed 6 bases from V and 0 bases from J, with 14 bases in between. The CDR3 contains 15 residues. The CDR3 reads CASSSRLPVNTEAFF. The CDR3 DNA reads TGCGCCAGCAGCTCGAGGCTCCCCGTGAACACTGAAGCTTTCTTT.

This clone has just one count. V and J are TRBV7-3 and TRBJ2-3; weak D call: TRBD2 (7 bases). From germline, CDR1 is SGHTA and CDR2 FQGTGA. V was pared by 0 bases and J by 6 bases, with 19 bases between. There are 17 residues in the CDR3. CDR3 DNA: TGTGCCAGCAGCTTAACGTTAACGGGCGGGGGCCAGGATACGCAGTATTTT. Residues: CASSLTLTGGGQDTQYF.

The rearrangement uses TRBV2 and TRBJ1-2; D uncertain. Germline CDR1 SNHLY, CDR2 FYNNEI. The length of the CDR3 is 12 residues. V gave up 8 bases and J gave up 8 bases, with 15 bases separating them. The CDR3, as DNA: TGTGCCAGCGAAGTGAGGGCCGGCGGCTACACCTTC. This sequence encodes CASEVRAGGYTF.

The CDR3: CASSLSGRLGEKLFF. The CDR3 DNA follows: TGTGCCAGCAGTTTATCAGGGAGGTTGGGGGAAAAACTGTTTTTT. The chain couples TRBV27 to TRBJ1-4, with D unclear. V dropped 0 bases and J dropped 8 bases, with 13 bases sitting between them. From germline, CDR1 is MNHEY and CDR2 SMNVEV (reference sequence). The CDR3 is 15 residues long.

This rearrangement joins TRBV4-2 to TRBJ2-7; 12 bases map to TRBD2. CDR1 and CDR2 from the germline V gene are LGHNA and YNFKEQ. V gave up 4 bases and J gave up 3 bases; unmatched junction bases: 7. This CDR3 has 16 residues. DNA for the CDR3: TGTGCCAGCAGCCCGAAGACTAGCGGGGGAGGCTACGAGCAGTACTTC. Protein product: CASSPKTSGGGYEQYF.

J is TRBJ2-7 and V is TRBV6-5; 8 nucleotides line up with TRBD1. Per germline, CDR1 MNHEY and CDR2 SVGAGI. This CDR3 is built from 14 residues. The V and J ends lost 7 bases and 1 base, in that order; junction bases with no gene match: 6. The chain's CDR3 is CASIGRGPSYEQYF. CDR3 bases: TGTGCCAGCATAGGCAGGGGGCCATCCTACGAGCAGTACTTC.

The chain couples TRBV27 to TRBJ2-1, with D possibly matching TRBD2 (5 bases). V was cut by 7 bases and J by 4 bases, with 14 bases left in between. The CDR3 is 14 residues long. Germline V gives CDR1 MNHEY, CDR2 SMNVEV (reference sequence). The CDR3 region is CASTILGAYNEQFF. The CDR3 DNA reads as TGTGCCAGCACCATACTAGGCGCATACAATGAGCAGTTCTTC.

CDR3 residues: CASSLAVNTEAFF. The DNA for the CDR3 is TGTGCCAGCAGTTTAGCAGTCAACACTGAAGCTTTCTTT. This sequence joins TRBV6-5 and TRBJ1-1; unclear D gene. Germline V CDR1 and CDR2: MNHEY, SVGAGI. The CDR3 totals 13 residues. V was clipped by 4 bases and J by 2 bases, with 8 bases between them.

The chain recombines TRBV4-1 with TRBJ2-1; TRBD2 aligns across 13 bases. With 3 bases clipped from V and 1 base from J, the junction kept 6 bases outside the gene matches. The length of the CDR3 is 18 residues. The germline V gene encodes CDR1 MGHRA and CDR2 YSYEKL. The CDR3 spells CASSQGLAGRLSYNEQFF. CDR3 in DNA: TGCGCCAGCAGCCAGGGACTAGCGGGGAGGTTGTCCTACAATGAGCAGTTCTTC.

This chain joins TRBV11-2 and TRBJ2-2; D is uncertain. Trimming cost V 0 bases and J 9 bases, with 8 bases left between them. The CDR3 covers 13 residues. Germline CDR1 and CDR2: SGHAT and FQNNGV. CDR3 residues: CASSLDARWELFF. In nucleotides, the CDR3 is TGTGCCAGCAGCTTAGACGCCAGGTGGGAGCTGTTTTTT.

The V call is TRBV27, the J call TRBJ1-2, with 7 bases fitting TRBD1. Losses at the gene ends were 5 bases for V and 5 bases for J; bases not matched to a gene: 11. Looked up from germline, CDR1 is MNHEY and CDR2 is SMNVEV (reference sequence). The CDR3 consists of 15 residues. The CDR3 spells CASSPYPGQTYGYTF. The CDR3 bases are TGTGCCAGCAGTCCATATCCGGGACAGACGTATGGCTACACCTTC.

In DNA, the CDR3 is TGTGCCAGCAGCTTTCTAGCGGGAGCCTACAATGAGCAGTTCTTC. This translates into CASSFLAGAYNEQFF. The gene calls are TRBV7-9 and TRBJ2-1, with 10 bases matching TRBD2. CDR1 is SEHNR and CDR2 is FQNEAQ in the germline V gene (reference sequence). The junction had 1 base not matched to a gene; V was cut back by 3 bases and J by 2 bases. This CDR3 spans 15 amino acids.

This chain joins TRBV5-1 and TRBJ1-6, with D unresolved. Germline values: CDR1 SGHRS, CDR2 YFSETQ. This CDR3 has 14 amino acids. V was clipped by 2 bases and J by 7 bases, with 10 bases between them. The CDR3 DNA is TGCGCCAGCAGCTTCGCAGAAACCAATTCACCCCTCCACTTT. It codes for CASSFAETNSPLHF.

CDR3 region: CASSPNTGAGGTEAFF. The CDR3 nucleotides read TGTGCCAGCTCACCCAACACCGGGGCAGGGGGGACTGAAGCTTTCTTT. The chain couples TRBV18 to TRBJ1-1; 7 nucleotides align to TRBD1. V lost 3 bases, J lost 5 bases, and 12 bases stayed unmatched. The germline CDR1 and CDR2 sequences are KGHSH and LQKENI. CDR3 size: 16 residues.

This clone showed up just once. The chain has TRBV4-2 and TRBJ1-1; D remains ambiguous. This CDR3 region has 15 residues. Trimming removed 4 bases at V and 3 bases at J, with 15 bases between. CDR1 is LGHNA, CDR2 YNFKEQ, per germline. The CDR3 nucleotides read TGTGCCAGCAGCCCCGTGAGTCTCCAGGACACTGAAGCTTTCTTT. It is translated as CASSPVSLQDTEAFF.

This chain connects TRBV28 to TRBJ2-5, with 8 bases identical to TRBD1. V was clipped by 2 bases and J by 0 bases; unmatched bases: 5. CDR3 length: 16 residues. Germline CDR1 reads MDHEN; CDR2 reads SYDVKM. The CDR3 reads CASSLTGGKYQETQYF. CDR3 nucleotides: TGTGCCAGCAGTTTAACAGGGGGGAAGTACCAAGAGACCCAGTACTTC.

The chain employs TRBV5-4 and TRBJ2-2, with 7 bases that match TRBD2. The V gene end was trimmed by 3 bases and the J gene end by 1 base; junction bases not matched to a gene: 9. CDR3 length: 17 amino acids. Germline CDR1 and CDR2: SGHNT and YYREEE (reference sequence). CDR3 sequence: CASSSPLGGGNTGELFF. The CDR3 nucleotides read TGTGCCAGCAGCTCACCCCTTGGCGGGGGGAACACCGGGGAGCTGTTTTTT.

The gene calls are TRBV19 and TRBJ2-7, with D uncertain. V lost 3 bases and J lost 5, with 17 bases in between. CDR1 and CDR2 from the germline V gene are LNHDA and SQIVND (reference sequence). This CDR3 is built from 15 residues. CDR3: CASSIRPRQVHEQYF. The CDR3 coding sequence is TGTGCCAGTAGTATCCGGCCGAGACAAGTCCACGAGCAGTACTTC.